The clone carrying this TCR beta chain was seen a handful of times. The source of the sample is a study of T cells in Graves' hyperthyroidism and ophthalmopathy. It was RNA transcripts that yielded the amplified TCR beta CDR3 regions. The HTBI primer set drove a first-round RT-PCR of the TCR CDR3. TCRdb redid the calling of the multiplex PCR reads with MiXCR, one entry per CDR3 protein. The sample lists 650,000 to 750,000 distinct CDR3 sequences, 14% seen once, with about a tenth in the top ten. From germline, CDR1 is SEHNR and CDR2 FQNEAQ (reference sequence). V shed 3 bases and J 8 bases; nucleotides not matched to a gene: 2. This CDR3 comprises 12 residues.

The rearrangement uses TRBV7-9 and TRBJ1-2; 8 nucleotides match TRBD1. The source material was blood. This clonotype originated in a woman aged 18-29 years with Graves' hyperthyroidism. CDR3 in DNA: TGTGCCAGCAGCTTGACAGGGGAAGGCTACACCTTC. It translates to CASSLTGEGYTF.